This T cell receptor beta chain appears in the sequencing data of a study of CD8 T cells in Susac syndrome. The CDR3 is 17 residues long. J was trimmed by 0 bases and V by 1 base; bases with no gene match: 5. In germline, CDR1 is SGHAT, CDR2 FQNNGV. Reverse transcription of roughly 0.5 to 1 ug RNA used random hexamers. Via MiXCR, TCRdb re-called the immunoSEQ multiplex PCR reads, giving one row per CDR3 protein. The sample lists around 150,000 distinct CDR3 sequences, approximately 93% occurring once. This TCR was sampled from a human donor with multiple sclerosis. Material: CD4+ T cells from PBMCs. The chain combines TRBV11-2 with TRBJ2-4, with 8 positions matching TRBD1. CDR3 DNA: TGTGCCAGCAGCTTAGGGCGCAGGGGGCTAGCCAAAAACATTCAGTACTTC. Its protein product is CASSLGRRGLAKNIQYF.